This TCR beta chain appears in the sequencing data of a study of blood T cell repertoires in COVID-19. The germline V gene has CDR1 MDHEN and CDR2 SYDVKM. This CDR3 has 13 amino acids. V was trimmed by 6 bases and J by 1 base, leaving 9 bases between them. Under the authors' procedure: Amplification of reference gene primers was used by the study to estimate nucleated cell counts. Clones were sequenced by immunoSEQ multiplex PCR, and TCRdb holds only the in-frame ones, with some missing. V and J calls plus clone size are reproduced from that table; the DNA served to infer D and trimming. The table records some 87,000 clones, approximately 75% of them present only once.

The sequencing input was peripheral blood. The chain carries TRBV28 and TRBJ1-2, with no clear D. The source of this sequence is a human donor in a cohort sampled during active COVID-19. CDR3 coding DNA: TGTGCCAGCAGCCGACGGGTTAACTATGGCTACACCTTC. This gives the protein CASSRRVNYGYTF.